Detailed here is one TCR beta chain. What it binds is unknown. These data belong to a study of cytomegalovirus exposure and HLA in healthy donors. Broader study findings: Later on, an analysis showed TCR association rates differing by HLA locus, with DRB1 the most and HLA-C the fewest. The classifier, whose performance was assessed in both the original and validation cohorts, reportedly diagnosed cytomegalovirus status with high specificity and sensitivity. The investigators catalogued 150 to 200 TCR beta chains as cytomegalovirus-associated. The only immune exposure information that was available was CMV serostatus.

The germline V gene has CDR1 SGDLS and CDR2 YYNGEE. V lost 4 bases, J lost 5 bases, and 6 bases stayed unmatched. This CDR3 is 14 amino acids long. The PCR was carried out with 60 Vbeta primers and 13 Jbeta primers. Produced via immunoSEQ multiplex PCR; TCRdb's table is partial and in-frame only. The sample records some 220,000 clones, around 80% being singletons. This receptor was obtained from a woman aged 40 to 55 in good health and CMV-seronegative. The rearrangement joins TRBV9 to TRBJ1-1, with 9 bases identical to TRBD1. Sequencing was done on a sample of PBMCs. The CDR3 spells CASSPGQGRTEAFF. CDR3 DNA sequence: TGTGCCAGCAGCCCAGGACAGGGGAGGACTGAAGCTTTCTTT.